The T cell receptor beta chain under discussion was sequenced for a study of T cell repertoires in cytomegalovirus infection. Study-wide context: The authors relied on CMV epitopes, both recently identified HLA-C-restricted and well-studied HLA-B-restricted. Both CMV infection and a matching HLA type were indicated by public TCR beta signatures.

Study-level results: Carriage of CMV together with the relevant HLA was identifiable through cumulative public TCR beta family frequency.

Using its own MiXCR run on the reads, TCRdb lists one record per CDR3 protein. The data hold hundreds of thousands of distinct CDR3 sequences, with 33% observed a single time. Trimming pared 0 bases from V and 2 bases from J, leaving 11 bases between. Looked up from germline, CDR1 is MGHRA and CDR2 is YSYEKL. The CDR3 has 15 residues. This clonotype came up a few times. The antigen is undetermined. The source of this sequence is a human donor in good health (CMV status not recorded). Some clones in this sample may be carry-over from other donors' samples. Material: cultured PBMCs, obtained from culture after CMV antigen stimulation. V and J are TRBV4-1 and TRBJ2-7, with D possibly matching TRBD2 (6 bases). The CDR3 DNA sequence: TGCGCCAGCAGCCAAGATTGGGGGGAACCCTACGAGCAGTACTTC. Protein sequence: CASSQDWGEPYEQYF.